The sequence of this T cell receptor beta chain was determined in a study of cytotoxic CD8 clonotypes in ibrutinib-treated CLL. The assay was immunoSEQ multiplex PCR, and TCRdb's table has in-frame clones only and misses some. Seen here are a few hundred thousand clones, roughly 70% observed once, and the top ten hold about 6.7%. Trimming stripped 6 bases from V and 2 bases from J, with 14 bases between. The CDR3 length is 14 residues. The germline V gene has CDR1 MNHNY and CDR2 SVGAGI (reference sequence). Sequenced here: PBMCs, sampled after 36 months of ibrutinib treatment. This sequence joins TRBV6-6 and TRBJ2-7; D not certain. The source is a human donor with chronic lymphocytic leukemia. The CDR3 reads CASRSTPPTYEQYF. In DNA form, the CDR3 reads TGTGCCAGCAGGTCGACCCCACCGACCTACGAGCAGTACTTC.